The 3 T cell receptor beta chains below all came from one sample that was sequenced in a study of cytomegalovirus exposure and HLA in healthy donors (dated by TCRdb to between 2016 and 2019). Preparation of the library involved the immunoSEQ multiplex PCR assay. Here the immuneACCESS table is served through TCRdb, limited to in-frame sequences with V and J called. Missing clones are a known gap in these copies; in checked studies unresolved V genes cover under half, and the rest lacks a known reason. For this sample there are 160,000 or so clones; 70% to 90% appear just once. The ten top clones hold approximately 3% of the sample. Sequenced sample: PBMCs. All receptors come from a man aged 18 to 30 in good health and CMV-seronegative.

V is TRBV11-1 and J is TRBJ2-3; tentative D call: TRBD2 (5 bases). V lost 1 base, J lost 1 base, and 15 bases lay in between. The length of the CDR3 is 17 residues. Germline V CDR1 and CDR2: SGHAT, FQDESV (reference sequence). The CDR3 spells CASSLGGGSARTDTQYF. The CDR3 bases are TGTGCCAGCAGCTTAGGGGGTGGGAGTGCTCGCACAGATACGCAGTATTTT.

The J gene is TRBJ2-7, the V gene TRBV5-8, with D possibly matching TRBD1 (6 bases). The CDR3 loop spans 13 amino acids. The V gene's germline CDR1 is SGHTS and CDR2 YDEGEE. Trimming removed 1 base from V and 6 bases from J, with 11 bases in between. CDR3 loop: CASSLLGAVEQYV. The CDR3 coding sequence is TGTGCCAGCAGCTTGTTGGGGGCGGTCGAGCAGTACGTC.

CDR3 protein: CASSLAGLEGDEQFF. The CDR3 DNA reads as TGCGCCAGCAGCTTGGCTGGCCTGGAGGGCGATGAGCAGTTCTTC. The chain joins TRBV5-1 to TRBJ2-1, with D perhaps TRBD2 (6 bases). V was clipped by 0 bases and J by 8 bases, with 15 bases between them. The germline V gene encodes CDR1 SGHRS and CDR2 YFSETQ. The CDR3 extends over 15 amino acids.